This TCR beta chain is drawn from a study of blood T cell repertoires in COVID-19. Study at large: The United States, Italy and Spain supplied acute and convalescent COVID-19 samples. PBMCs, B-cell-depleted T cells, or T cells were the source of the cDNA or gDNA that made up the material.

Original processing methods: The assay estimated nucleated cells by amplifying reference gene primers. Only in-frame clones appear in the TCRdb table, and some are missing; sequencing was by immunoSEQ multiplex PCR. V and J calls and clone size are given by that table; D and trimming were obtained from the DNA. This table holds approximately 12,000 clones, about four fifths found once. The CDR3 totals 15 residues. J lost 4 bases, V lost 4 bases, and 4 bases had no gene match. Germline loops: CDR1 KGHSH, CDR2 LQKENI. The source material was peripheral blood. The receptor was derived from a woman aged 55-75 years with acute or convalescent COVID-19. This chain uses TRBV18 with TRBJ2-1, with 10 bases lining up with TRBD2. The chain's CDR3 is CASSLLAGAYNEQFF. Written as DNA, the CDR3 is TGTGCCAGCTCACTTCTAGCGGGGGCATACAATGAGCAGTTCTTC. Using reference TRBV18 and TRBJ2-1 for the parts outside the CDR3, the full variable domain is NAGVMQNPRHLVRRRGQEARLRCSPMKGHSHVYWYRQLPEEGLKFMVYLQKENIIDESGMPKERFSAEFPKEGPSILRIQQVVRGDSAAYFCASSLLAGAYNEQFFGPGTRLTVL.